The T cell receptor beta chain under discussion was sequenced for a study of molecular identifiers for immune sequencing clone quantification. The study's findings and limits: Clones above 20 RNA copies held over 98% of effector molecules, under 1% in naive cells. Jurkat TCR RNA from one cell was spiked into approximately 1 million naive cells, and it was reportedly detectable there.

Preparation of the bulk TCR libraries relied on previously described methods and listed TCR primers. TCRdb independently ran MiXCR on the PCR reads; one entry per CDR3 protein. This table holds about 510,000 distinct CDR3 sequences, roughly 24% found once. This clonotype was recorded a few times. Its antigen is not identified. Germline V gene sequence: CDR1 LGHNA, CDR2 YSLEER. Trimming left V 0 bases short and J 4 bases short, with 19 bases between. This CDR3 is built from 18 residues. Naive CD8 library inputs spanned roughly 20,000 to 1,100,000 sorted cells and 10%, 30% or 50% RNA. V is TRBV4-3 and J is TRBJ2-1; TRBD1 or TRBD2 may be the D gene (6 bases each). The sequencing input was naive CD8+ T cells from blood, with Jurkat cell RNA spiked in. The subset: FACS-sorted CD8+CD4-CCR7+CD45RA+ naive T cells. The origin of this receptor is a human donor in good health. Some libraries in this study had Jurkat cell RNA spiked in. The CDR3 DNA reads TGCGCCAGCAGCCAAGATTGGGGGGCCGACTCAGAATACAATGAGCAGTTCTTC. This codes for CASSQDWGADSEYNEQFF.